A single sample is the source of the 19 T cell receptor beta chains below, sequenced in a study of PD-1 blockade in classical Hodgkin lymphoma. Profiling relied on immunoSEQ multiplex PCR, and the TCRdb table lists in-frame clones only, not all of them. This sample has about 5,000 clones, with roughly 64% found just once. Every patient relapsed after autologous stem cell transplantation, and brentuximab vedotin exposure varied. This specimen was peripheral blood mononuclear cells (PBMCs), taken at baseline. Receptors were obtained from a human donor with classical Hodgkin lymphoma.

The V and J genes are TRBV4-3 and TRBJ1-2; D not certain. CDR1 is LGHNA, CDR2 YSLEER, per germline. The CDR3 consists of 16 residues. Trimming stripped 0 bases from V and 1 base from J, with 12 bases between. The CDR3: CASSQEEWSINYGYTF. DNA of the CDR3: TGCGCCAGCAGCCAAGAGGAGTGGTCCATTAACTATGGCTACACCTTC.

V is TRBV9 and J is TRBJ2-1, with 8 bases lining up with TRBD2. CDR1 and CDR2 from the germline V gene are SGDLS and YYNGEE. The V segment lost 2 bases and the J segment 2 bases; nucleotides outside the gene matches: 3. The CDR3 consists of 15 residues. In DNA form, the CDR3 reads TGTGCCAGCAGCGTTAGCGGGACTCCCTACAATGAGCAGTTCTTC. This translates into CASSVSGTPYNEQFF.

This chain links TRBV27 with TRBJ2-4; TRBD2 agrees at 11 bases. The CDR3 is made up of 14 amino acids. Trimming cost V 5 bases and J 15 bases; bases outside gene matches: 12. Per the germline V gene, CDR1 is MNHEY and CDR2 is SMNVEV (reference sequence). The DNA of the CDR3 is TGTGCCAGCAGTCCAACTAGCGGGGGTGTTTGGTGGTACTTC. Translating it yields CASSPTSGGVWWYF.

This clone ranks as medium-sized. The CDR3 DNA reads as TGTGCCAGCATTGGAGGGACAGGGGGGAATGAGCAGTTCTTC. It yields the protein CASIGGTGGNEQFF. V usage is TRBV6-5 and J usage is TRBJ2-1; TRBD1 aligns across 11 bases. Trimming at V came to 7 bases and at J to 7 bases, leaving 6 bases not matched to a gene. Germline V gene data show CDR1 as MNHEY and CDR2 as SVGAGI. The CDR3 sequence is 14 residues long.

This chain connects TRBV13 to TRBJ2-3; 9 bases map to TRBD2. Per the germline V gene, CDR1 is PRHDT and CDR2 is FYEKMQ (reference sequence). Trimming removed 4 bases from V and 1 base from J; junction bases left unmatched: 6. There are 16 residues in the CDR3. CDR3 in amino acids: CASSSYLAGGTDTQYF. Written as DNA, the CDR3 is TGTGCCAGCAGCTCCTACTTAGCGGGAGGCACAGATACGCAGTATTTT.

The rearrangement joins TRBV7-2 to TRBJ1-1; 9 bases match TRBD1. Germline values: CDR1 SGHTA, CDR2 FQGNSA. J lost 4 bases, V lost 5 bases, and 8 bases had no gene match. The CDR3 has 15 residues. This chain's CDR3 is CASSLTGQGVTEAFF. The CDR3, as DNA: TGTGCCAGCAGCCTAACGGGACAGGGAGTCACTGAAGCTTTCTTT.

CDR3 DNA: TGTGCCAGCAGCTTGTTTCGCGGGGGAACCTACGAGCAGTACTTC. It yields the protein CASSLFRGGTYEQYF. This chain connects TRBV5-8 to TRBJ2-7; 7 nucleotides match TRBD2. This CDR3 is built from 15 residues. The germline V gene has CDR1 SGHTS and CDR2 YDEGEE. The V gene end was trimmed by 1 base and the J gene end by 2 bases; junction bases not matched to a gene: 6.

This clone was picked up a small number of times. V is TRBV7-3 and J is TRBJ1-1, with 9 nucleotides matching TRBD1. CDR3 size: 15 residues. V shed 5 bases and J 5 bases; nucleotides not matched to a gene: 9. Germline CDR1 and CDR2: SGHTA and FQGTGA. The CDR3 protein is CASSPTGGQETEAFF. As DNA, the CDR3 is TGTGCCAGCAGCCCGACAGGGGGTCAGGAAACTGAAGCTTTCTTT.

The rearrangement joins TRBV19 to TRBJ2-7; D is unresolved. Germline assignment: CDR1 LNHDA and CDR2 SQIVND (reference sequence). V lost 3 bases to trimming and J lost 1 base, with 7 bases between them. This CDR3 spans 13 amino acids. CDR3 protein: CASSMRPSYEQYF. For the CDR3, the DNA is TGTGCCAGTAGTATGCGGCCATCCTACGAGCAGTACTTC.

This chain joins TRBV29-1 and TRBJ2-3; the match to TRBD1 covers 8 bases. Germline V CDR1 and CDR2: SQVTM, ANQGSEA. Trimming at V came to 7 bases and at J to 7 bases, leaving 4 bases not matched to a gene. CDR3 length equals 11 residues. The CDR3 coding sequence is TGCAGCGGCGCAGGGGGCAATACGCAGTATTTT. Encoded protein: CSGAGGNTQYF.

The chain is built from TRBV5-1 and TRBJ2-1; D is tentatively TRBD1 or TRBD2 (5 bases each). This CDR3 region has 16 residues. V was cut by 0 bases and J by 0 bases, with 10 bases left in between. Germline V gives CDR1 SGHRS, CDR2 YFSETQ. The CDR3 nucleotides read TGCGCCAGCAGCTTGGGGGGACGGAGCTCCTACAATGAGCAGTTCTTC. Translation gives CASSLGGRSSYNEQFF. The full variable domain, rest sourced from reference TRBV5-1 and TRBJ2-1, is KAGVTQTPRYLIKTRGQQVTLSCSPISGHRSVSWYQQTPGQGLQFLFEYFSETQRNKGNFPGRFSGRQFSNSRSEMNVSTLELGDSALYLCASSLGGRSSYNEQFFGPGTRLTVL.

This clone was seen a single time. The chain links TRBV5-6 to TRBJ2-1; the D call may be TRBD1 or TRBD2 (5 bases each). The V gene lost 5 bases and the J gene lost 0 bases, with 12 bases spanning the gap. Germline V gives CDR1 SGHDT, CDR2 YYEEEE. The CDR3 runs 15 residues. CDR3 nucleotides: TGTGCCAGCAGTCCTGGGACCAGCTCCTACAATGAGCAGTTCTTC. Translation gives CASSPGTSSYNEQFF.

By share, this clone counts as medium-sized. The gene calls are TRBV5-1 and TRBJ2-2; D gene unclear. Germline V gives CDR1 SGHRS, CDR2 YFSETQ. The V and J ends lost 4 bases and 6 bases respectively, with 13 bases between them. The CDR3 extends over 14 amino acids. The CDR3 is CASSPGRFAGELFF. The DNA for the CDR3 is TGCGCCAGCAGCCCAGGACGGTTCGCCGGGGAGCTGTTTTTT.

V usage is TRBV12-5 and J usage is TRBJ2-3, with TRBD1 identical over 8 bases. J lost 5 bases, V lost 5 bases, and 9 bases had no gene match. The length of the CDR3 is 15 residues. The germline V gene encodes CDR1 LGHNT and CDR2 FRNRAP. The DNA for the CDR3 is TGTGCTAGTGGTAACGGACAGGGAGTCCAAGATACGCAGTATTTT. Translation: CASGNGQGVQDTQYF.

The chain combines TRBV18 with TRBJ2-1; 7 bases map to TRBD1. Germline values: CDR1 KGHSH, CDR2 LQKENI. The ends lost 6 bases at V and 12 bases at J; junction bases unmatched: 14. CDR3 length: 14 amino acids. For the CDR3, the DNA is TGTGCCAGCTCGGGGACAGAAGGGGCCCCTGGGCAGTTCTTC. As protein: CASSGTEGAPGQFF.

This clone was observed a few times. The rearrangement uses TRBV6-5 and TRBJ1-2, with 7 positions matching TRBD1. Germline V gene sequence: CDR1 MNHEY, CDR2 SVGAGI. CDR3 length: 14 amino acids. V gave up 5 bases and J gave up 7 bases; unmatched junction bases: 10. Here the CDR3 reads CASSPQGGSGGYTF. CDR3 in DNA: TGTGCCAGCAGTCCCCAGGGGGGCTCTGGTGGCTACACCTTC.

The gene calls are TRBV29-1 and TRBJ2-1; TRBD2 matches at 14 bases. The germline gives CDR1 SQVTM, CDR2 ANQGSEA. V gave up 8 bases and J gave up 10 bases; unmatched junction bases: 16. There are 16 residues in the CDR3. Here the CDR3 DNA reads TGCAGCACCGGGACTAGCGGGAGAAAGTCTGAGTCCGAGCAGTTCTTC. As protein: CSTGTSGRKSESEQFF.

The chain employs TRBV6-1 and TRBJ1-5; D gene ambiguous. CDR1 and CDR2 from the germline V gene are MNHNS and SASEGT. The V end lost 4 bases, the J end lost 4 bases, and 11 bases lay between the germline ends. CDR3 length: 14 amino acids. In nucleotides, the CDR3 is TGTGCCAGCAGTGGGGCACCTTATAATCAGCCCCAGCATTTT. This codes for CASSGAPYNQPQHF.

The gene calls are TRBV5-1 and TRBJ2-2; 10 bases match TRBD2. The CDR3 length is 16 residues. Trimming cost V 1 base and J 5 bases; bases outside gene matches: 5. Germline assignment: CDR1 SGHRS and CDR2 YFSETQ. The CDR3 spells CASSLKRTSGTGELFF. As DNA, the CDR3 is TGCGCCAGCAGCTTGAAGAGGACTAGCGGTACCGGGGAGCTGTTTTTT. Variable domain in full (rest from reference TRBV5-1 and TRBJ2-2): KAGVTQTPRYLIKTRGQQVTLSCSPISGHRSVSWYQQTPGQGLQFLFEYFSETQRNKGNFPGRFSGRQFSNSRSEMNVSTLELGDSALYLCASSLKRTSGTGELFFGEGSRLTVL.